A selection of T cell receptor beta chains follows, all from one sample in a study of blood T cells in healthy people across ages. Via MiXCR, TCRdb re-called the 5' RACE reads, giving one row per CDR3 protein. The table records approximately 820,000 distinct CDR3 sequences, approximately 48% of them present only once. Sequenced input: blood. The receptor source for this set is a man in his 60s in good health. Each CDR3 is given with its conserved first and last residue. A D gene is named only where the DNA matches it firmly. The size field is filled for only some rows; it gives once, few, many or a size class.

CDR3 DNA: TGTGCCATCAGTGAGCAGGGGGCGCAGATCGAGCAGTACTTC
CDR3 protein: CAISEQGAQIEQYF
V gene: TRBV10-3
D gene: TRBD1
J gene: TRBJ2-7
clone size: few

CDR3 DNA: TGCGCCAGCAGCTTGAGGCAGGGGGCCCATGAGCAGTTCTTC
CDR3 protein: CASSLRQGAHEQFF
V gene: TRBV5-1
D gene: TRBD1
J gene: TRBJ2-1
clone size: NA

CDR3 DNA: TGTGCCAGCAGCTTAGAAGGTGAAAAACTGTTTTTT
CDR3 protein: CASSLEGEKLFF
V gene: TRBV7-2
D gene: NA
J gene: TRBJ1-4
clone size: few

CDR3 DNA: TGCGCCAGCAGCCAAGCCTGGACAGGAACTAACTATGGCTACACCTTC
CDR3 protein: CASSQAWTGTNYGYTF
V gene: TRBV4-3
D gene: TRBD1
J gene: TRBJ1-2
clone size: once

CDR3 DNA: TGCGCCAGCAGTCGCCCTAACCCGTTGCGCGATGAGCAGTTCTTC
CDR3 protein: CASSRPNPLRDEQFF
V gene: TRBV5-1
D gene: NA
J gene: TRBJ2-1
clone size: few

CDR3 DNA: TGCAGCGTCGAGACAGGGATGGGGTACGAGCAGTACTTC
CDR3 protein: CSVETGMGYEQYF
V gene: TRBV29-1
D gene: TRBD1
J gene: TRBJ2-7
clone size: many

CDR3 DNA: TGTGCCAGCGCCCGGGGGCAGGCCGGGTCACCCCTCCACTTT
CDR3 protein: CASARGQAGSPLHF
V gene: TRBV12-3/TRBV12-4
D gene: NA
J gene: TRBJ1-6
clone size: NA

CDR3 DNA: TGTGCCAGCAGTTACGGGGGGGCCTCCTACGAGCAGTACTTC
CDR3 protein: CASSYGGASYEQYF
V gene: TRBV6-2/TRBV6-3
D gene: NA
J gene: TRBJ2-7
clone size: few

CDR3 DNA: TGCAGCGTTGAAGACGGGGGGGATGAAAAACTGTTTTTT
CDR3 protein: CSVEDGGDEKLFF
V gene: TRBV29-1
D gene: NA
J gene: TRBJ1-4
clone size: NA

CDR3 DNA: TGTGCCAGCGCCCAGGGGGCGTATTCCGGGGAGCTGTTTTTT
CDR3 protein: CASAQGAYSGELFF
V gene: TRBV6-2/TRBV6-3
D gene: TRBD1
J gene: TRBJ2-2
clone size: NA

CDR3 DNA: TGTGCCAGCAGCCCGACCCCTGGGACATTGCCAAAACCCACTGAAGCTTTCTTT
CDR3 protein: CASSPTPGTLPKPTEAFF
V gene: TRBV9
D gene: NA
J gene: TRBJ1-1
clone size: NA

CDR3 DNA: TGCAGTGCTAGTCGGGAACTCAATCAGCCCCAGCATTTT
CDR3 protein: CSASRELNQPQHF
V gene: TRBV20-1
D gene: NA
J gene: TRBJ1-5
clone size: NA

CDR3 DNA: TGTGCCATCAGTGAGGGCCTCCGTGAGACCCAGTTCTTC
CDR3 protein: CAISEGLRETQFF
V gene: TRBV10-3
D gene: NA
J gene: TRBJ2-1
clone size: NA

CDR3 DNA: TGTGCCAGCAGTGAAGAGGACCAGGGGGCTATTCGAGGGCAAGAGACCCAGTACTTC
CDR3 protein: CASSEEDQGAIRGQETQYF
V gene: TRBV6-1
D gene: TRBD1
J gene: TRBJ2-5
clone size: few

CDR3 DNA: TGTGCCAGCAGCGAACGGACTAGCGGGGGTTATGAGCAGTTCTTC
CDR3 protein: CASSERTSGGYEQFF
V gene: TRBV9
D gene: TRBD2
J gene: TRBJ2-1
clone size: few

CDR3 DNA: TGTGCCAGCAGCTGGGTAGCAGGGGATTTTGGCTCTGGGGCCAACGTCCTGACTTTC
CDR3 protein: CASSWVAGDFGSGANVLTF
V gene: TRBV7-2
D gene: NA
J gene: TRBJ2-6
clone size: few

CDR3 DNA: TGCAGTGCTAGAGTCAGGACAGGGAGATACGAGCAGTACTTC
CDR3 protein: CSARVRTGRYEQYF
V gene: TRBV20-1
D gene: TRBD1
J gene: TRBJ2-7
clone size: once

CDR3 DNA: TGCAGTGCTAGAGATTCCGGGACAGGGGATTCACCCCTCCACTTT
CDR3 protein: CSARDSGTGDSPLHF
V gene: TRBV20-1
D gene: TRBD1
J gene: TRBJ1-6
clone size: NA

CDR3 DNA: TGTGCCAGCAGTTTCGTGGGGGGCCAAGAGGCCCAGTACTTC
CDR3 protein: CASSFVGGQEAQYF
V gene: TRBV27
D gene: NA
J gene: TRBJ2-5
clone size: NA

CDR3 DNA: TGTGCCAGCAGCCAGGCATTTGAGTATGACTACACCTTC
CDR3 protein: CASSQAFEYDYTF
V gene: TRBV3-1
D gene: NA
J gene: TRBJ1-2
clone size: NA

CDR3 DNA: TGTGCCAGCAGCCAAGCCACCCACGAGCAGTACTTC
CDR3 protein: CASSQATHEQYF
V gene: TRBV3-1
D gene: NA
J gene: TRBJ2-7
clone size: NA

CDR3 DNA: TGCAGTGCTAGTAGCGGGGGGGCCCGCGGGACCCAGTACTTC
CDR3 protein: CSASSGGARGTQYF
V gene: TRBV20-1
D gene: TRBD2
J gene: TRBJ2-5
clone size: NA

CDR3 DNA: TGTGCCAGCAGCTTCCTGGGACAGGGAAGGAGGGAGACCCAGTACTTC
CDR3 protein: CASSFLGQGRRETQYF
V gene: TRBV7-9
D gene: TRBD1
J gene: TRBJ2-5
clone size: NA

CDR3 DNA: TGCGCCAGCAGCCAAGAAATCCGTACTGAAGCTTTCTTT
CDR3 protein: CASSQEIRTEAFF
V gene: TRBV4-3
D gene: NA
J gene: TRBJ1-1
clone size: NA

CDR3 DNA: TGCAGCGTATACACAGGGGGCAACGAGCAGTACTTC
CDR3 protein: CSVYTGGNEQYF
V gene: TRBV29-1
D gene: TRBD1
J gene: TRBJ2-7
clone size: NA

CDR3 DNA: TGCAGCCATAGGACAGGGCGCACAGATACGCAGTATTTT
CDR3 protein: CSHRTGRTDTQYF
V gene: TRBV20-1
D gene: TRBD1
J gene: TRBJ2-3
clone size: NA

CDR3 DNA: TGTGCCAGCAGTTTTTCCGGCCCTAAGGGGCCCCAGTACTTC
CDR3 protein: CASSFSGPKGPQYF
V gene: TRBV12-3/TRBV12-4
D gene: NA
J gene: TRBJ2-5
clone size: few

CDR3 DNA: TGTGCCAGCAGCTCCACCGGGCCAACGGCTGAAGCTTTCTTT
CDR3 protein: CASSSTGPTAEAFF
V gene: TRBV7-3
D gene: NA
J gene: TRBJ1-1
clone size: once

CDR3 DNA: TGTGCCAGCAGCCAATTGCCAGGGAACTATGGCTACACCTTC
CDR3 protein: CASSQLPGNYGYTF
V gene: TRBV3-1
D gene: NA
J gene: TRBJ1-2
clone size: NA

CDR3 DNA: TGCAGTGCTAGAGATGTTCGACTCGGGGACTATGGCTACACCTTC
CDR3 protein: CSARDVRLGDYGYTF
V gene: TRBV20-1
D gene: NA
J gene: TRBJ1-2
clone size: few

CDR3 DNA: TGTGCCAGCAGCCCTCGACTAGCGGGGGGCTTCTACGAGCAGTACTTC
CDR3 protein: CASSPRLAGGFYEQYF
V gene: TRBV9
D gene: TRBD2
J gene: TRBJ2-7
clone size: few

CDR3 DNA: TGTGCCAGCAGCCCGGAGGGACAGAACTGGCTGAGCTCCTACGAGCAGTACTTC
CDR3 protein: CASSPEGQNWLSSYEQYF
V gene: TRBV7-9
D gene: NA
J gene: TRBJ2-7
clone size: NA

CDR3 DNA: TGCGCCAGCAGCTTGGGCGCCAGGAACTATAATTCACCCCTCCACTTT
CDR3 protein: CASSLGARNYNSPLHF
V gene: TRBV5-1
D gene: NA
J gene: TRBJ1-6
clone size: NA

CDR3 DNA: TGTGCCAGCAGCGAACAGGGAAATGGCTACACCTTC
CDR3 protein: CASSEQGNGYTF
V gene: TRBV7-9
D gene: NA
J gene: TRBJ1-2
clone size: NA

CDR3 DNA: TGTGCCAGCAGCGGACAGTTGAACACTGAAGCTTTCTTT
CDR3 protein: CASSGQLNTEAFF
V gene: TRBV12-3/TRBV12-4
D gene: NA
J gene: TRBJ1-1
clone size: many

CDR3 DNA: TGCAGTGCTAGAGCCGGGAGTTGGGATCTGCCCCAGCATTTT
CDR3 protein: CSARAGSWDLPQHF
V gene: TRBV20-1
D gene: NA
J gene: TRBJ1-5
clone size: NA

CDR3 DNA: TGTGCCAGCAGGGCTCGAAGCTCCTCTAGCACAGATACGCAGTATTTT
CDR3 protein: CASRARSSSSTDTQYF
V gene: TRBV7-2
D gene: NA
J gene: TRBJ2-3
clone size: NA

CDR3 DNA: TGTGCCAGCTCACCCGATAGTGGCATTCAGTACTTC
CDR3 protein: CASSPDSGIQYF
V gene: TRBV18
D gene: NA
J gene: TRBJ2-4
clone size: NA

CDR3 DNA: TGTGCCAGCAGCTTAGCGAGCCGGGGCAACACTGAAGCTTTCTTT
CDR3 protein: CASSLASRGNTEAFF
V gene: TRBV7-2
D gene: NA
J gene: TRBJ1-1
clone size: NA

CDR3 DNA: TGTGCCAGCAGCGTCGTTGATTCGGGGTACGAGCAGTACTTC
CDR3 protein: CASSVVDSGYEQYF
V gene: TRBV11-2
D gene: NA
J gene: TRBJ2-7
clone size: NA

CDR3 DNA: TGCAGTGCTGGGACTAGCGGGGTATCCGAGCAGTACTTC
CDR3 protein: CSAGTSGVSEQYF
V gene: TRBV20-1
D gene: TRBD2
J gene: TRBJ2-7
clone size: few

CDR3 DNA: TGCAGTGCAAAGCGGGATAACTATGGCTACACCTTC
CDR3 protein: CSAKRDNYGYTF
V gene: TRBV20-1
D gene: NA
J gene: TRBJ1-2
clone size: NA

CDR3 DNA: TGTGCCAGCAGTCACAGGGTGATCATCGAGCAGTTCTTC
CDR3 protein: CASSHRVIIEQFF
V gene: TRBV28
D gene: NA
J gene: TRBJ2-1
clone size: NA

CDR3 DNA: TGTGCCAGCAGCAGACGAGTATCGGTCAGTGGCCAAAATTCACCCCTCCACTTT
CDR3 protein: CASSRRVSVSGQNSPLHF
V gene: TRBV7-8
D gene: NA
J gene: TRBJ1-6
clone size: NA

CDR3 DNA: TGTGCCAGCAGTTACGGGGGGAAAGGGAACGAGCAGTACTTC
CDR3 protein: CASSYGGKGNEQYF
V gene: TRBV6-2/TRBV6-3
D gene: NA
J gene: TRBJ2-7
clone size: NA

CDR3 DNA: TGTGCCAGCAGCTTCTACGACAGGGGCTATGAGCAGTTCTTC
CDR3 protein: CASSFYDRGYEQFF
V gene: TRBV13
D gene: TRBD1
J gene: TRBJ2-1
clone size: few

CDR3 DNA: TGTGCCAGCAGTCCCTCGGCGGGCAATGAGCAGTTCTTC
CDR3 protein: CASSPSAGNEQFF
V gene: TRBV10-3
D gene: NA
J gene: TRBJ2-1
clone size: NA

CDR3 DNA: TGTGCCAGCAGCTTAATCCAGGGGGCTGTACGCACTGAAGCTTTCTTT
CDR3 protein: CASSLIQGAVRTEAFF
V gene: TRBV13
D gene: TRBD1
J gene: TRBJ1-1
clone size: NA

CDR3 DNA: TGTGCCGGCAGCCCCCACCAGCGGGGTCCGTACGAGCAGTACTTC
CDR3 protein: CAGSPHQRGPYEQYF
V gene: TRBV13
D gene: TRBD2
J gene: TRBJ2-7
clone size: NA

CDR3 DNA: TGTGTCAGCAGCAAGGCCTTCTATGGCTACACCTTC
CDR3 protein: CVSSKAFYGYTF
V gene: TRBV5-6
D gene: NA
J gene: TRBJ1-2
clone size: NA

CDR3 DNA: TGTGCCAGCAGCTCCCAATCATTCGATACGCAGTATTTT
CDR3 protein: CASSSQSFDTQYF
V gene: TRBV11-3
D gene: NA
J gene: TRBJ2-3
clone size: NA

CDR3 DNA: TGTGCCAGCATGATGACAGGGGGCCGTAATCAGCCCCAGCATTTT
CDR3 protein: CASMMTGGRNQPQHF
V gene: TRBV6-5
D gene: TRBD1
J gene: TRBJ1-5
clone size: NA

CDR3 DNA: TGTGCCAGCAGCCAAGTACGGGGTGAGCAGTACTTC
CDR3 protein: CASSQVRGEQYF
V gene: TRBV3-1
D gene: NA
J gene: TRBJ2-5
clone size: NA

CDR3 DNA: TGCGCCAGCAGCCAAGGCCTAGGGACATACCTTTCTAACTATGGCTACACCTTC
CDR3 protein: CASSQGLGTYLSNYGYTF
V gene: TRBV4-3
D gene: NA
J gene: TRBJ1-2
clone size: few

CDR3 DNA: TGTGCCAGCAGCTCCCTAGGGGTTAGCGGGAGGGCCTACGAGCAGTACTTC
CDR3 protein: CASSSLGVSGRAYEQYF
V gene: TRBV27
D gene: TRBD2
J gene: TRBJ2-7
clone size: once

CDR3 DNA: TGTGCCAGCACCCCAAAGCGGGGGAGCTCCTACGAGCAGTACTTC
CDR3 protein: CASTPKRGSSYEQYF
V gene: TRBV6-1
D gene: TRBD2
J gene: TRBJ2-7
clone size: many

CDR3 DNA: TGTGCCAGCAGCTTAATTGGACTAGCGGGGGGGCCGTCCTACAATGAGCAGTTCTTC
CDR3 protein: CASSLIGLAGGPSYNEQFF
V gene: TRBV7-8
D gene: TRBD2
J gene: TRBJ2-1
clone size: NA

CDR3 DNA: TGTGCCACCCAGTTGGCCGGGACAGAAGAGACCCAGTACTTC
CDR3 protein: CATQLAGTEETQYF
V gene: TRBV12-3/TRBV12-4
D gene: TRBD1
J gene: TRBJ2-5
clone size: NA

CDR3 DNA: TGCGCCAGCAGCGTGGAAGGGGGGCGGGAGACCCAGTACTTC
CDR3 protein: CASSVEGGRETQYF
V gene: TRBV5-1
D gene: NA
J gene: TRBJ2-5
clone size: NA